The next 6 T cell receptor beta chains were all read from a single sample in a study of cytomegalovirus exposure and HLA in healthy donors. The method was immunoSEQ multiplex PCR; TCRdb's version includes in-frame clones alone and lacks a portion of them. The sample carries fewer than 350,000 clones, around 89% recorded once. The sequencing input was PBMCs. Every receptor here comes from a woman aged 18-29 years in good health and CMV-seronegative.

The chain uses TRBV10-2 and TRBJ2-1; 7 bases match TRBD2. Germline values: CDR1 WSHSY, CDR2 SAAADI. CDR3 length equals 14 residues. V shed 4 bases and J 6 bases; nucleotides not matched to a gene: 6. The CDR3 nucleotides are TGCGCCAGCAGTGGAGGTGGGGGGGTCAATGAGCAGTTCTTC. This encodes CASSGGGGVNEQFF.

The table lists this clone with a count of one. The rearrangement links TRBV6-1 to TRBJ2-2; D remains unclear. V was trimmed by 8 bases and J by 3 bases, leaving 7 bases between them. The CDR3 covers 12 residues. The germline CDR1 and CDR2 sequences are MNHNS and SASEGT. CDR3 nucleotides: TGTGCCAGCCCTAAATACACCGGGGAGCTGTTTTTT. It is translated as CASPKYTGELFF.

The chain recombines TRBV28 with TRBJ2-2, with 10 bases aligning to TRBD2. V was clipped by 6 bases and J by 6 bases; unmatched bases: 19. In germline, CDR1 is MDHEN, CDR2 SYDVKM. The CDR3 length is 19 residues. The CDR3 region is CASSGRKPRASGSAGELFF. The CDR3, as DNA: TGTGCCAGCAGCGGACGGAAGCCTAGGGCTAGCGGGAGTGCCGGGGAGCTGTTTTTT.

V usage is TRBV28 and J usage is TRBJ2-7; weak D call: TRBD1 (7 bases). The V gene lost 5 bases and the J gene lost 3 bases, with 17 bases spanning the gap. The length of the CDR3 is 15 residues. Germline-derived CDR1 and CDR2 are MDHEN and SYDVKM. CDR3 amino acids: CASSGGTALDYEQYF. CDR3 nucleotides: TGTGCCAGCAGTGGGGGGACAGCCTTAGACTACGAGCAGTACTTC. Filled out from reference TRBV28 and TRBJ2-7, the complete variable domain reads DVKVTQSSRYLVKRTGEKVFLECVQDMDHENMFWYRQDPGLGLRLIYFSYDVKMKEKGDIPEGYSVSREKKERFSLILESASTNQTSMYLCASSGGTALDYEQYFGPGTRLTVT.

The chain joins TRBV6-5 to TRBJ2-5; TRBD2 is a possible D gene (7 bases). The CDR3 length is 13 residues. V lost 3 bases and J 4 bases, leaving 9 bases between the germline ends. Germline CDR1 MNHEY, CDR2 SVGAGI. The DNA of the CDR3 is TGTGCCAGCAGTTATAGGGGGGGAGAGACCCAGTACTTC. Translation: CASSYRGGETQYF.

The chain has TRBV28 and TRBJ1-3; D might be TRBD1 (5 bases). CDR1 and CDR2 (germline): MDHEN, SYDVKM. Trimming stripped 8 bases from V and 0 bases from J, with 17 bases between. This CDR3 has 16 residues. CDR3 DNA: TGTGCCAGCCGCTTGGGGGGGTTCGTCTCTGGAAACACCATATATTTT. It encodes CASRLGGFVSGNTIYF. Variable domain in full (rest from reference TRBV28 and TRBJ1-3): DVKVTQSSRYLVKRTGEKVFLECVQDMDHENMFWYRQDPGLGLRLIYFSYDVKMKEKGDIPEGYSVSREKKERFSLILESASTNQTSMYLCASRLGGFVSGNTIYFGEGSWLTVV.